This entry describes one TCR beta chain. The source of the sample is a study of cytomegalovirus exposure and HLA in healthy donors. Whole-study context: Earlier results showed approximately 120 million unique TCR beta sequences derived from approximately 180 million T cells.

The PCR employed 60 Vbeta primers together with 13 Jbeta primers. In the original analysis: Later, an analysis found about 80 million unique TCR beta chains, and some 10 million of these were shared. Sequenced by immunoSEQ multiplex PCR; TCRdb stores in-frame clones only, minus some. The V and J calls and the clone size are those of that table, but D and trimming were determined from the DNA. The table counts about 88,000 clones; about 6% lies in the top ten. Trimming cost V 2 bases and J 3 bases; bases outside gene matches: 13. The CDR3 contains 17 residues. The germline V gene has CDR1 SGHDT and CDR2 YYEEEE.

This TCR came from a girl aged 5-17 years in good health and CMV-seropositive. The sequenced sample was PBMCs. The chain combines TRBV5-6 with TRBJ1-1, with 7 bases aligning to TRBD1. DNA of the CDR3: TGTGCCAGCAGCTTACCATCAGGGGGAAAAGAGTACACTGAAGCTTTCTTT. This translates into CASSLPSGGKEYTEAFF.